This T cell receptor (beta chain) was recorded in a study of chemoradiotherapy in HPV16-positive cancers. Study-level information: Two HPV16-positive patients' cells yielded candidate HPV-specific clones and common motifs.

Method: immunoSEQ multiplex PCR; TCRdb's copy keeps in-frame clones and lacks some. The sample comprises fewer than 25,000 clones, around 78% of which are singletons, and 2.6% rests with the top ten. Losses at the gene ends were 5 bases for V and 6 bases for J; bases not matched to a gene: 8. The CDR3 has 15 residues. CDR1 is LNHDA, CDR2 SQIVND, per germline (reference sequence). The clonotype comes from a human donor with HPV-associated anogenital cancer. This sequence joins TRBV19 and TRBJ1-5; 9 bases are a match to TRBD1. This specimen was collected from a patient who underwent chemoradiotherapy. Here the CDR3 reads CASSSGTGPFQPQHF. In nucleotides, the CDR3 is TGTGCCAGTAGTTCCGGGACAGGGCCTTTTCAGCCCCAGCATTTT.